The clone carrying this TCR beta chain was seen just once. The time point: newly diagnosed GD, antithyroid drugs for less than 3 months. Following extraction of RNA from PBMCs, that RNA was used to make the TCR library. Arm-PCR with iRepertoire HTBI primers amplified the CDR3 regions for these TCR beta libraries. Using its own MiXCR run on the multiplex PCR reads, TCRdb lists one record per CDR3 protein. The sample has 400,000 to 500,000 distinct CDR3 sequences, 14% seen once. This specimen belongs to a study of regulatory T cells in long-lasting Graves disease. Germline V gene data show CDR1 as GTSNPN and CDR2 as SVGIG (reference sequence). The V end lost 1 base, the J end lost 8 bases, and 26 bases lay between the germline ends. This CDR3 region has 17 residues. The same sample was also studied in work on T cells in Graves' hyperthyroidism and ophthalmopathy. That report adds: Median prediction lead before ophthalmopathy onset was six to eight months with the model.

The clonotype was recovered from a woman between 45 and 60 years old with Graves disease. The chain carries TRBV30 and TRBJ1-1; tentatively, D is TRBD1 (6 bases). The input for sequencing was peripheral blood mononuclear cells (PBMCs), taken at new diagnosis, from a patient treated with antithyroid drugs. This chain's CDR3 is CAWSEGDPRVALKEAFF. CDR3 coding DNA: TGTGCCTGGAGTGAGGGGGATCCGAGGGTGGCACTAAAGGAAGCTTTCTTT.